The rows below give T cell receptor beta chains drawn from one sample of a study of Ad26.COV2.S vaccination and SARS-CoV-2 variants. Profiling relied on immunoSEQ multiplex PCR, and the TCRdb table lists in-frame clones only, not all of them. The sample contains a few hundred thousand clones, 75% to 90% of which appear only once. The material sequenced was peripheral blood, taken in a trial of Ad26.COV2.S vaccine versus placebo. The receptors originated from a person aged 18-60 years who received the Ad26.COV2.S COVID-19 vaccine or a placebo. The CDR3 runs from the conserved cysteine through the conserved F or W. The D gene is left open where the match is weak. Clone size is given for some rows only: seen once, a few or many times, or a class if the clone is expanded.

v_call,clone_size,j_call,d_call,cdr3_aa,cdr3_nt
TRBV9,.,TRBJ2-1,.,CASSVWDSRDEQFF,TGTGCCAGCAGCGTATGGGATAGTCGTGATGAGCAGTTCTTC
TRBV7-8,.,TRBJ2-7,.,CASSLAFHEQYF,TGTGCCAGCAGCTTAGCTTTCCATGAGCAGTACTTC
TRBV10-2,.,TRBJ2-7,.,CASSYAGGDSSYEQYF,TGCGCCAGCAGTTATGCCGGGGGCGACAGCTCCTACGAGCAGTACTTC
TRBV29-1,.,TRBJ2-7,.,CSGGRTRGEQYF,TGCAGCGGTGGACGGACCCGAGGCGAGCAGTACTTC
TRBV29-1,once,TRBJ2-5,TRBD1,CSAEDRGGETQYF,TGCAGCGCGGAGGACAGGGGTGGGGAGACCCAGTACTTC
TRBV11-2,.,TRBJ2-1,TRBD2,CASSSGTSGRINEQFF,TGTGCCAGCAGCTCCGGGACTAGCGGGAGGATTAATGAGCAGTTCTTC
TRBV3-1/TRBV3-2,.,TRBJ2-1,.,CASSQDINEQFF,TGTGCCAGCAGCCAAGATATTAATGAGCAGTTCTTC
TRBV28,.,TRBJ1-1,.,CATLGAARNTEAFF,TGTGCCACCTTGGGGGCAGCAAGGAACACTGAAGCTTTCTTT
TRBV12-3/TRBV12-4,.,TRBJ1-1,.,CASSLYLDTEAFF,TGTGCCAGCAGTTTATATTTGGACACTGAAGCTTTCTTT
TRBV30,.,TRBJ1-1,.,CAWSVSKGGLWTEAFF,TGTGCCTGGAGTGTAAGTAAAGGAGGCCTATGGACTGAAGCTTTCTTT
TRBV7-3,.,TRBJ2-3,TRBD2,CASSPIAGGGADTQYF,TGTGCCAGCAGCCCCATAGCGGGAGGGGGTGCAGATACGCAGTATTTT
TRBV6-4,.,TRBJ1-5,.,CASSDGNQPQHF,TGTGCCAGCAGTGACGGGAATCAGCCCCAGCATTTT
TRBV9,.,TRBJ2-3,.,CASSVDGGGHTDTQYF,TGTGCCAGCAGCGTAGATGGGGGAGGACACACAGATACGCAGTATTTT
TRBV10-3,.,TRBJ2-7,.,CAIAGAGEQYF,TGTGCCATCGCAGGGGCAGGGGAGCAGTACTTC
TRBV11-3,.,TRBJ1-1,.,CASSWRGDGTEAFF,TGTGCCAGCAGCTGGCGGGGAGACGGCACTGAAGCTTTCTTT
TRBV28,.,TRBJ1-1,TRBD1,CASSSSGQGYKAFF,TGTGCCAGCAGTTCCTCCGGACAGGGCTATAAAGCTTTCTTT
TRBV29-1,once,TRBJ1-4,TRBD1,CSVTGGGEKLFF,TGCAGCGTTACAGGGGGTGGTGAAAAACTGTTTTTT
TRBV11-2,.,TRBJ2-7,.,CASSIYRISYEQYF,TGTGCCAGCAGCATATACAGGATCTCCTACGAGCAGTACTTC
TRBV4-1,.,TRBJ2-7,TRBD2,CASSQGGSTSGNYEQYF,TGCGCCAGCAGCCAAGGGGGCTCGACTAGCGGCAACTACGAGCAGTACTTC
TRBV28,.,TRBJ1-6,.,CASGTASSYNSPLHF,TGTGCCAGCGGTACGGCCAGCTCCTATAATTCACCCCTCCACTTT
TRBV20-1,.,TRBJ1-1,.,CSASRMGPINSEAFF,TGCAGTGCTAGTCGAATGGGCCCCATAAATTCTGAAGCTTTCTTT
TRBV19,.,TRBJ2-7,TRBD1,CASSRDRSNSYEQYF,TGTGCCAGTAGTCGGGACAGGTCCAACTCCTACGAGCAGTACTTC
TRBV12-3/TRBV12-4,.,TRBJ2-3,TRBD1,CATGQLTDTQYF,TGTGCCACGGGACAGCTCACAGATACGCAGTATTTT
TRBV3-1/TRBV3-2,.,TRBJ2-1,TRBD2,CASSRLSGMGHYNEQFF,TGTGCCAGCAGCCGGCTTAGCGGGATGGGGCACTACAATGAGCAGTTCTTC
TRBV10-3,.,TRBJ2-1,.,CAISVGGEGNEQFF,TGTGCCATCAGTGTGGGAGGTGAGGGCAATGAGCAGTTCTTC
TRBV19,few,TRBJ1-1,.,CASSIPNGATEAFF,TGTGCCAGTAGTATCCCCAACGGGGCCACTGAAGCTTTCTTT
TRBV19,.,TRBJ1-6,.,CASSLTATGSPLHF,TGTGCCAGTAGCCTGACAGCAACGGGTTCACCCCTCCACTTT
TRBV7-2,.,TRBJ2-3,.,CASSSTDTQYF,TGTGCCAGCAGCTCGACAGATACGCAGTATTTT
TRBV28,.,TRBJ2-1,.,CASSALSRNEQFF,TGTGCCAGCAGCGCCCTTTCTAGGAATGAGCAGTTCTTC
TRBV10-3,.,TRBJ2-2,TRBD2,CAISVGTTNTGELFF,TGTGCCATCAGTGTGGGGACTACGAACACCGGGGAGCTGTTTTTT